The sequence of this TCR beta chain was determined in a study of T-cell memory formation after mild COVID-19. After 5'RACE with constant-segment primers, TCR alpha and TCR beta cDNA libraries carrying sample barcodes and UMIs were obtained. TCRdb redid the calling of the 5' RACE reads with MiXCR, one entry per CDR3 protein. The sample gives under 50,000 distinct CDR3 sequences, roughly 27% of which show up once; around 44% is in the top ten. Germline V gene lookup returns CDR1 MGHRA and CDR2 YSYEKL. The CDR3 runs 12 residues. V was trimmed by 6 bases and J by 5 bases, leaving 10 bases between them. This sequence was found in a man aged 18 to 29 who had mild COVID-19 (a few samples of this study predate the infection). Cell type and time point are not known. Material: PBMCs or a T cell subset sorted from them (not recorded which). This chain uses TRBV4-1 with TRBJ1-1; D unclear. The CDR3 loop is CASRSGGTEAFF. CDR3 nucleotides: TGCGCCAGCAGATCAGGCGGGACTGAAGCTTTCTTT.